Listed here are 17 T cell receptor beta chains from one sample, sequenced in a study of CD8+ T cells in alopecia areata. cDNA reverse transcribed from extracted RNA served as the sequencing template. Produced via immunoSEQ multiplex PCR; TCRdb's table is partial and in-frame only. This table has around 190,000 clones, around 50% appearing once. The source material was CD8+ T cells sorted from blood. The receptor set was obtained from a human donor in good health.

The chain is built from TRBV5-8 and TRBJ2-7, with a tentative D call TRBD1 (6 bases). V was pared by 4 bases and J by 0 bases, with 11 bases between. The germline gives CDR1 SGHTS, CDR2 YDEGEE. This CDR3 contains 14 residues. CDR3 amino acids: CASSRVDSSYEQYF. CDR3 nucleotides: TGTGCCAGCAGCAGGGTGGACAGCTCCTACGAGCAGTACTTC. Using reference TRBV5-8 and TRBJ2-7 for the parts outside the CDR3, the full variable domain is EAGVTQSPTHLIKTRGQQATLRCSPISGHTSVYWYQQALGLGLQFLLWYDEGEERNRGNFPPRFSGRQFPNYSSELNVNALELEDSALYLCASSRVDSSYEQYFGPGTRLTVT.

The V and J genes are TRBV10-2 and TRBJ1-5, with 11 bases aligning to TRBD1. V gave up 5 bases and J gave up 7 bases; unmatched junction bases: 4. This CDR3 region has 14 residues. CDR1 and CDR2 (germline): WSHSY, SAAADI. CDR3 DNA: TGCGCCAGCAGTTCGGACAGGGGGCGGCAGCCCCAGCATTTT. This codes for CASSSDRGRQPQHF.

This chain connects TRBV30 to TRBJ1-1; D is uncertain. V was trimmed by 4 bases and J by 8 bases, leaving 20 bases between them. Germline V gene data show CDR1 as GTSNPN and CDR2 as SVGIG (reference sequence). This CDR3 has 14 residues. In DNA, the CDR3 is TGTGCCTGGAACCCCACCCGGACGTCGGGGGAAGCTTTCTTT. It is translated as CAWNPTRTSGEAFF.

The chain combines TRBV4-1 with TRBJ2-7; TRBD2 might be the D (5 bases). The V and J ends lost 4 bases and 7 bases respectively, with 14 bases between them. The CDR3 runs to 13 residues. Germline V gives CDR1 MGHRA, CDR2 YSYEKL. CDR3 in DNA: TGCGCCAGCAGCCTACCCGGGGTGGGAGAGCAGTACTTC. This encodes CASSLPGVGEQYF.

This clone was recorded a few times. This chain uses TRBV11-2 with TRBJ2-3, with 9 bases that match TRBD2. Trimming removed 0 bases from V and 2 bases from J; junction bases left unmatched: 6. Per germline, CDR1 SGHAT and CDR2 FQNNGV. The CDR3 is 17 amino acids. Here the CDR3 reads CASSLEASGVFTDTQYF. CDR3 coding DNA: TGTGCCAGCAGCTTAGAGGCTAGCGGGGTTTTCACAGATACGCAGTATTTT.

Within the sample, this clone is medium-sized. V is TRBV10-2 and J is TRBJ2-2, with TRBD1 matching over 9 bases. The CDR3 is 13 residues long. With V trimmed by 8 bases and J by 3 bases, 1 base remained unmatched. The germline V gene has CDR1 WSHSY and CDR2 SAAADI. CDR3 nucleotides: TGCGCCAGCCGGGACAGGGACACCGGGGAGCTGTTTTTT. Its translation: CASRDRDTGELFF.

CDR3 nucleotides: TGTGCCAGCAGCTTGAGCCATGAGCAGTTCTTC. Protein sequence: CASSLSHEQFF. This chain links TRBV5-6 with TRBJ2-1; no definite D call. V shed 1 base and J shed 8 bases, with 4 bases lying between them. Germline V gives CDR1 SGHDT, CDR2 YYEEEE. The length of the CDR3 is 11 residues.

Here the CDR3 DNA reads TGTGCCAGCACCCTAAACTACTTGGACAAAAACATTCAGTACTTC. Translated, it gives CASTLNYLDKNIQYF. The chain has TRBV27 and TRBJ2-4; D uncertain. V gave up 7 bases and J gave up 3 bases, with 16 bases separating them. This CDR3 is 15 amino acids long. In germline, CDR1 is MNHEY, CDR2 SMNVEV (reference sequence).

The V gene is TRBV2, the J gene TRBJ1-1; D uncertain. Trimming took off 8 bases at V and 1 base at J, with 11 bases between the two ends. Germline CDR1 SNHLY, CDR2 FYNNEI. The CDR3 totals 13 residues. CDR3 sequence reads: CASSGGRNTEAFF. The CDR3 bases are TGTGCCAGCTCGGGCGGTCGGAACACTGAAGCTTTCTTT.

The chain uses TRBV2 and TRBJ2-7; 10 bases map to TRBD1. This CDR3 is built from 14 residues. Unmatched junction bases numbered 5, after V lost 7 bases and J lost 2 bases. Looked up from germline, CDR1 is SNHLY and CDR2 is FYNNEI. The CDR3 DNA is TGTGCCAGCAATTCGGGACAGGGGCCCTACGAGCAGTACTTC. Protein: CASNSGQGPYEQYF.

J is TRBJ2-7 and V is TRBV13, with a weak D call TRBD1 (5 bases). The ends were cut back, 4 bases at V and 0 bases at J, with 13 bases in the middle. Germline CDR1 is PRHDT and CDR2 is FYEKMQ (reference sequence). The CDR3 runs to 15 residues. The CDR3 bases are TGTGCCAGCAGCTGGTTGGACACCCGCTCCTACGAGCAGTACTTC. It is translated as CASSWLDTRSYEQYF.

This clone was seen ten or more times. This chain joins TRBV2 and TRBJ2-1; weak D call: TRBD1 (5 bases). Germline assignment: CDR1 SNHLY and CDR2 FYNNEI. The CDR3 sequence is 12 residues long. Deletions cut 5 bases from V and 4 bases from J, with 6 bases between. CDR3 DNA sequence: TGTGCCAGCAGTCCAGGGTACAATGAGCAGTTCTTC. Translation gives CASSPGYNEQFF.

The chain is built from TRBV2 and TRBJ1-6, with 7 bases matching TRBD1. The trim removed 8 bases at V and 7 bases at J, leaving 8 bases unmatched. Germline V gene lookup returns CDR1 SNHLY and CDR2 FYNNEI. The CDR3 length is 14 residues. The CDR3 coding sequence is TGTGCCAGCTTACCTGACAGGGCCAATTCACCCCTCCACTTT. Amino acid sequence: CASLPDRANSPLHF.

The chain employs TRBV5-1 and TRBJ2-3; D not resolved. CDR1 and CDR2 from the germline V gene are SGHRS and YFSETQ. The V end was cut by 2 bases, the J end by 0 bases, with 7 bases between. This CDR3 has 14 residues. The CDR3 sequence is CASSFGVSTDTQYF. The DNA for the CDR3 is TGCGCCAGCAGCTTCGGCGTAAGCACAGATACGCAGTATTTT.

The chain has TRBV10-3 and TRBJ2-3; a weak D match, TRBD1 (6 bases). Germline V CDR1 and CDR2: ENHRY, SYGVKD. Trimming took off 0 bases at V and 1 base at J, with 17 bases between the two ends. This CDR3 is 18 amino acids long. The CDR3 loop is CAISESVRVGAGTDTQYF. Written as DNA, the CDR3 is TGTGCCATCAGTGAGTCGGTCAGGGTGGGGGCCGGCACAGATACGCAGTATTTT.

The gene calls are TRBV27 and TRBJ2-7; D might be TRBD2 (6 bases). CDR3 size: 15 residues. The germline gives CDR1 MNHEY, CDR2 SMNVEV (reference sequence). V was trimmed by 10 bases and J by 0 bases, leaving 19 bases between them. CDR3 nucleotide sequence: TGTGCCACCTCCACCAGGGCGGGGCCCTCCTACGAGCAGTACTTC. Its translation: CATSTRAGPSYEQYF.

This clone appeared once. The chain employs TRBV9 and TRBJ2-7; 7 bases are shared with TRBD1. Trimming cost V 6 bases and J 0 bases; bases outside gene matches: 6. The germline V gene encodes CDR1 SGDLS and CDR2 YYNGEE. This CDR3 has 14 residues. The CDR3 region is CASTETGSSYEQYF. Written as DNA, the CDR3 is TGTGCCAGCACTGAGACAGGGAGCTCCTACGAGCAGTACTTC.